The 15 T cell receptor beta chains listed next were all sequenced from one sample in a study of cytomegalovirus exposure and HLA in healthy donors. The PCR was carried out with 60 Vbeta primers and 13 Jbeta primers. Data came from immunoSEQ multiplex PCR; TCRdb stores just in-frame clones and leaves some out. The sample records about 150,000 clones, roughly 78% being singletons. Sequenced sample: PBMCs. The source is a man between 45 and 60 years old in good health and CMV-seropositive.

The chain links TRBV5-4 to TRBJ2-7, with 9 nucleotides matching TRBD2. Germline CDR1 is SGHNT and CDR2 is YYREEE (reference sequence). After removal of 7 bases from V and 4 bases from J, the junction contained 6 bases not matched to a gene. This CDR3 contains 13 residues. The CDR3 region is CASRGGAGYEQYF. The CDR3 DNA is TGTGCCAGCCGCGGGGGGGCCGGTTACGAGCAGTACTTC.

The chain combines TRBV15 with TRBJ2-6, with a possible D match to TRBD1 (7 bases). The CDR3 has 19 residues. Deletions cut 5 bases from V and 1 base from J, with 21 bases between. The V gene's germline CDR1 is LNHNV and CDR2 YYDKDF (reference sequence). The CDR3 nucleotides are TGTGCCACCAGCGGGGTGTTCAGGGGGACTTTATCTGGGGCCAACGTCCTGACTTTC. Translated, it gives CATSGVFRGTLSGANVLTF.

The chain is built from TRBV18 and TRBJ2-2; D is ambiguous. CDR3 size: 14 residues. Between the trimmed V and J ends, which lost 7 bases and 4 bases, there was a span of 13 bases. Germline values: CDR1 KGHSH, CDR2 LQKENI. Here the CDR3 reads CASFTYRVTGELFF. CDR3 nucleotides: TGTGCCAGCTTCACGTACCGGGTCACCGGGGAGCTGTTTTTT.

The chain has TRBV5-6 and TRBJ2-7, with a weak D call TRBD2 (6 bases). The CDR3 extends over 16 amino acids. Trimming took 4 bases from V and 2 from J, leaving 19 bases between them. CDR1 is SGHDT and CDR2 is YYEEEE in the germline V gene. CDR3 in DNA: TGTGCCAGCAGCACGGGAGACCTTTGGGGCCCCTACGAGCAGTACTTC. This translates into CASSTGDLWGPYEQYF.

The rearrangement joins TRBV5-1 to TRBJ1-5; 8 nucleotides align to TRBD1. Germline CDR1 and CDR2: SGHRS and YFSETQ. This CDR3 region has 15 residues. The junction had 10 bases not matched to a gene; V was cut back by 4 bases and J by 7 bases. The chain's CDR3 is CASSLEPGGRQPQHF. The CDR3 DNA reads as TGCGCCAGCAGCCTAGAACCAGGGGGCCGGCAGCCCCAGCATTTT.

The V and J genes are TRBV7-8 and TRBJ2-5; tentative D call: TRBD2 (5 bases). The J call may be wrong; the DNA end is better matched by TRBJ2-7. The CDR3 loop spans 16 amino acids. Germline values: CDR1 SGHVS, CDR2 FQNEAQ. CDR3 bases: TGTGCCAGCAGCTTAGAAGTGGACTCGAGGAGATACGAGCAGTACTTC. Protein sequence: CASSLEVDSRRYEQYF.

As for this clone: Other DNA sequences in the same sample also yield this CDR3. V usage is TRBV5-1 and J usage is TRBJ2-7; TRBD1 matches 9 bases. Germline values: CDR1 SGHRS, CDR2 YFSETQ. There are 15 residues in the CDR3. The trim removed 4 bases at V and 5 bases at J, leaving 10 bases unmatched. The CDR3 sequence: CASSPGQGFVHEQYF. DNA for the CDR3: TGCGCCAGCAGCCCGGGACAGGGCTTCGTGCACGAGCAGTACTTC.

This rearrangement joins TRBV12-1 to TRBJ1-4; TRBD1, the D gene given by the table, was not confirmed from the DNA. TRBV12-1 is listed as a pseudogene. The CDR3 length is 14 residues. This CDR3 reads CASSLSLGGHLLFF. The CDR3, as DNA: TGTGCCAGCAGCCTCTCCTTGGGTGGGCACCTACTGTTTTTT.

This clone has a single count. As DNA, the CDR3 is TGTGCCGTCAGGGGTGGGGACATTCAGTACTTC. This encodes CAVRGGDIQYF. The J gene is TRBJ2-4, the V gene TRBV19; a weak D match, TRBD1 (6 bases). The CDR3 is 11 amino acids. Germline V gene lookup returns CDR1 LNHDA and CDR2 SQIVND (reference sequence). V was shortened by 11 bases and J by 8 bases, with 13 bases between the two germline ends.

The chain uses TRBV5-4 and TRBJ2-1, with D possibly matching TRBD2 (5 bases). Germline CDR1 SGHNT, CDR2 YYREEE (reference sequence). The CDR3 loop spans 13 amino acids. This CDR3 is CGVVGSSYNEQFF. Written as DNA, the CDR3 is TGTGGGGTAGTAGGGAGCTCCTACAATGAGCAGTTCTTC.

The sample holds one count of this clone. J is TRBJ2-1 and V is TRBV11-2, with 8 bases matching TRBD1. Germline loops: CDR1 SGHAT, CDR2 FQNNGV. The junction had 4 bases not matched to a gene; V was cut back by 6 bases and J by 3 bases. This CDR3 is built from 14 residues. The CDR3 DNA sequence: TGTGCCAGCAGGGACAGGGTTCGCTACAATGAGCAGTTCTTC. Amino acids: CASRDRVRYNEQFF.

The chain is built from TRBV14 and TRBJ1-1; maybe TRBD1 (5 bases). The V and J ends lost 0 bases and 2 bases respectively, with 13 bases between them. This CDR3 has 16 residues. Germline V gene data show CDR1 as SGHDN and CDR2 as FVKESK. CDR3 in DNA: TGTGCCAGCAGCCAAGATGCCGACAGATACAACACTGAAGCTTTCTTT. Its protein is CASSQDADRYNTEAFF.

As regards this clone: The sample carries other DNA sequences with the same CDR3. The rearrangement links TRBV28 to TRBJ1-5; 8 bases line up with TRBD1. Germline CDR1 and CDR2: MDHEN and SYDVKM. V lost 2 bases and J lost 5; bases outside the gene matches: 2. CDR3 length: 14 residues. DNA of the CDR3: TGTGCCAGCAGTTTAGGGACAGGTTATCAGCCCCAGCATTTT. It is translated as CASSLGTGYQPQHF.

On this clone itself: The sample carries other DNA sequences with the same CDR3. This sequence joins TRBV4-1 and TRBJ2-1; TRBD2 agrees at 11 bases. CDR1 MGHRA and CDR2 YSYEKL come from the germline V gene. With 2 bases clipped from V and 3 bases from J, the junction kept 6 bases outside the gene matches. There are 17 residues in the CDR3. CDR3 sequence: CASSQPTSGSRYNEQFF. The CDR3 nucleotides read TGCGCCAGCAGCCAACCAACTAGCGGGAGTCGCTACAATGAGCAGTTCTTC.

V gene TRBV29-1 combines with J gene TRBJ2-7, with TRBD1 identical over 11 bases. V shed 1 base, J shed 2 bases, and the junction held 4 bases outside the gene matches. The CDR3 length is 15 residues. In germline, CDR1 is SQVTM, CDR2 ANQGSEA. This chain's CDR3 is CSVEAPGQGAYEQYF. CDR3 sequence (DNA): TGCAGCGTTGAAGCACCGGGACAGGGGGCCTACGAGCAGTACTTC.